This record looks at one TCR beta chain sequence and its context. This sample was taken from a study of identical twins. The ends were cut back, 4 bases at V and 5 bases at J, with 4 bases in the middle. CDR1 SGDLS and CDR2 YYNGEE come from the germline V gene. The CDR3 has 11 residues. TCRdb re-called the 5' RACE reads through MiXCR, storing one row per CDR3 protein. The top ten hold around 0.52% of the sample, which has around 470,000 distinct CDR3 sequences, 11% to 15% seen once. The data were also submitted as part of a second study, on yellow fever vaccine responses in identical twins.

The chain links TRBV9 to TRBJ2-1; D is uncertain. This sequence was found in a woman in her late teens or twenties in good health. Source material: CD4+ T cells sorted from blood. CDR3 nucleotide sequence: TGTGCCAGCAGCATTGACAATGAGCAGTTCTTC. The encoded protein is CASSIDNEQFF.